A few counts support the clone carrying this T cell receptor (beta chain). As handled by the study authors: Amplifying reference gene primers gave estimates of nucleated cell counts. TCRdb keeps only in-frame clones here, not all; method: immunoSEQ multiplex PCR. V and J calls and clone size are given by that table; D and trimming were obtained from the DNA. This sample yields over 250,000 clones, of which about 70% are seen a single time; more than 2.5% belongs to the top ten. The data stem from a study of blood T cell repertoires in COVID-19. Looking at the study overall: Sites in the United States, Italy and Spain provided acute and convalescent COVID-19 samples. Nucleic acid was either cDNA or gDNA, and it came from T cells, B-cell-depleted T cells, or PBMCs.

V was clipped by 5 bases and J by 5 bases; unmatched bases: 7. CDR3 length equals 13 residues. Per germline, CDR1 SGHNT and CDR2 YYREEE (reference sequence). The sequence came from a woman of 80 years or more with acute or convalescent COVID-19. Source material: peripheral blood. The rearrangement links TRBV5-4 to TRBJ2-7; 7 bases fit TRBD1. The CDR3, as DNA: TGTGCCAGCAGGGAGACAGGGTTCAACGAGCAGTACTTC. It is translated as CASRETGFNEQYF.